These 2 T cell receptor beta chains were sequenced from one sample in a study of T cell changes during pregnancy in multiple sclerosis. Profiling relied on immunoSEQ multiplex PCR, and the TCRdb table lists in-frame clones only, not all of them. The sample contains some 75,000 clones, about 95% of which appear only once. Sequenced here: peripheral blood, sampled in the second trimester of pregnancy. Every receptor here comes from a female donor with multiple sclerosis, enrolled in a pregnancy study.

This chain joins TRBV5-6 and TRBJ2-3; weak D call: TRBD2 (6 bases). Germline lookup yields CDR1 SGHDT and CDR2 YYEEEE. CDR3 length: 16 amino acids. V shed 7 bases and J shed 2 bases, with 20 bases lying between them. The CDR3 loop reads CASERPGLRVTDTQYF. CDR3 DNA: TGTGCCAGCGAAAGACCGGGACTTAGAGTCACAGATACGCAGTATTTT.

This chain uses TRBV18 with TRBJ1-4, with a possible D match to TRBD1 (6 bases). V was trimmed by 6 bases and J by 8 bases, leaving 16 bases between them. Germline CDR1 reads KGHSH; CDR2 reads LQKENI. This CDR3 is 14 amino acids long. The CDR3 bases are TGTGCCAGCTCGTCCGGGACAAACGGAGAAAAACTGTTTTTT. Translated, it gives CASSSGTNGEKLFF.